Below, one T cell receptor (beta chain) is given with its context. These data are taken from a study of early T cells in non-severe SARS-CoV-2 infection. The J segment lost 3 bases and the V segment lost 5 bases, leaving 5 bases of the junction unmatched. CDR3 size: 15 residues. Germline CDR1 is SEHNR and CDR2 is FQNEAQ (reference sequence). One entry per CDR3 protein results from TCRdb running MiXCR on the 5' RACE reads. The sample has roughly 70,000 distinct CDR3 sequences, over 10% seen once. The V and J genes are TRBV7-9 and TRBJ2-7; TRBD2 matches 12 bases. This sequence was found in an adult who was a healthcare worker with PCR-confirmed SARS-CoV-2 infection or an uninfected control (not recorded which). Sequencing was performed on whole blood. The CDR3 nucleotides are TGTGCCAGCAGCCCCCCGGGACTAGCGGGCTACGAGCAGTACTTC. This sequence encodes CASSPPGLAGYEQYF.